Following are 20 T cell receptor beta chains from one sample sequenced in a study of T cell responses to AZD1222 COVID-19 vaccine. Produced via immunoSEQ multiplex PCR; TCRdb's table is partial and in-frame only. Of around 160,000 clones in the sample, over 80% were seen once. This material consisted of peripheral blood, taken 28 days after the second AZD1222 dose. The source is an adult who received the AZD1222 COVID-19 vaccine.

V usage is TRBV7-3 and J usage is TRBJ2-7, with a weak D call TRBD2 (5 bases). This CDR3 comprises 15 residues. Per the germline V gene, CDR1 is SGHTA and CDR2 is FQGTGA. The V end was cut by 0 bases, the J end by 6 bases, with 15 bases between. CDR3 in DNA: TGTGCCAGCAGCTTAACGACGGCCTCCCGGGGCGAGCAGTACTTC. Translation gives CASSLTTASRGEQYF.

This chain uses TRBV4-1 with TRBJ2-1, with TRBD1 matching 9 bases. The CDR3 sequence is 16 residues long. The germline V gene encodes CDR1 MGHRA and CDR2 YSYEKL. V lost 3 bases, J lost 3 bases, and 6 bases stayed unmatched. In DNA form, the CDR3 reads TGCGCCAGCAGCCAGGTTGGACAGGGGCACTACAATGAGCAGTTCTTC. Residues: CASSQVGQGHYNEQFF.

The V gene is TRBV12-3 or TRBV12-4, the J gene TRBJ1-3; D is undetermined. Trimming left V 5 bases short and J 0 bases short, with 5 bases between. This CDR3 region has 13 residues. The CDR3 bases are TGTGCCAGCAGTCTCAACTCTGGAAACACCATATATTTT. Residues: CASSLNSGNTIYF.

This clone was observed once. The chain carries TRBV15 and TRBJ2-1; 9 nucleotides match TRBD2. Looked up from germline, CDR1 is LNHNV and CDR2 is YYDKDF (reference sequence). This CDR3 has 14 amino acids. V lost 5 bases and J lost 7; bases outside the gene matches: 6. The CDR3 sequence: CATSRAGGGNEQFF. The CDR3 DNA sequence: TGTGCCACCAGCCGAGCGGGGGGTGGGAATGAGCAGTTCTTC.

This chain joins TRBV30 and TRBJ2-1, with 8 bases matching TRBD2. This CDR3 is built from 15 residues. In germline, CDR1 is GTSNPN, CDR2 SVGIG (reference sequence). Trimming removed 4 bases from V and 6 bases from J; junction bases left unmatched: 11. CDR3 amino acids: CAWKSGRRGGNEQFF. The CDR3, as DNA: TGTGCCTGGAAAAGCGGTCGTCGGGGGGGCAATGAGCAGTTCTTC.

This chain connects TRBV7-8 to TRBJ2-7; 13 bases fit TRBD2. The V gene end was trimmed by 4 bases and the J gene end by 6 bases; junction bases not matched to a gene: 6. Germline V lookup: CDR1 SGHVS, CDR2 FQNEAQ. CDR3 length: 15 amino acids. CDR3 region: CASSSRTSGGSEQYF. CDR3 DNA: TGTGCCAGCAGCTCCCGGACTAGCGGGGGAAGCGAGCAGTACTTC.

The chain couples TRBV7-2 to TRBJ2-7, with TRBD1 as a possible D gene (6 bases). Trimming removed 3 bases at V and 5 bases at J, with 11 bases between. CDR1 is SGHTA, CDR2 FQGNSA, per germline. This CDR3 region has 13 residues. The CDR3 region has the DNA TGTGCCAGCAGCTTTGTGGGGGCAAACGAGCAGTACTTC. Amino acid sequence: CASSFVGANEQYF.

This chain uses TRBV28 with TRBJ1-1, with D tentatively TRBD1 (5 bases). In germline, CDR1 is MDHEN, CDR2 SYDVKM. Trimming removed 4 bases at V and 8 bases at J, with 17 bases between. This CDR3 region has 14 residues. CDR3 region: CASSSPGGEAEAFF. CDR3 DNA: TGTGCCAGCAGTTCCCCCGGGGGGGAGGCCGAAGCTTTCTTT. Full variable domain (remainder filled in from reference TRBV28 and TRBJ1-1): DVKVTQSSRYLVKRTGEKVFLECVQDMDHENMFWYRQDPGLGLRLIYFSYDVKMKEKGDIPEGYSVSREKKERFSLILESASTNQTSMYLCASSSPGGEAEAFFGQGTRLTVV.

V and J are TRBV11-3 and TRBJ1-1; 7 nucleotides match TRBD1. The CDR3 consists of 13 residues. V shed 5 bases and J 8 bases; nucleotides not matched to a gene: 8. The germline gives CDR1 SGHNT, CDR2 YENEEA. CDR3 sequence (DNA): TGTGCCAGCAGCCCAGGGGGGGCGATCGAAGCTTTCTTT. Encoded protein: CASSPGGAIEAFF.

The chain has TRBV2 and TRBJ2-1, with a possible D match to TRBD1 (6 bases). Germline CDR1 reads SNHLY; CDR2 reads FYNNEI. The CDR3 is 15 amino acids. The V and J ends lost 5 bases and 0 bases respectively, with 11 bases between them. For the CDR3, the DNA is TGTGCCAGCAGTTTGGGACAAAGCTCCTACAATGAGCAGTTCTTC. Translating it yields CASSLGQSSYNEQFF.

This rearrangement joins TRBV12-3 or TRBV12-4 to TRBJ1-2; tentatively, D is TRBD1 (5 bases). The CDR3 is 13 residues long. The germline V and J ends were trimmed by 3 bases and 5 bases, with 10 bases remaining between them. The DNA for the CDR3 is TGTGCCAGCAGTTTGGACATATGGTATGGCTACACCTTC. Its translation: CASSLDIWYGYTF.

The chain uses TRBV3-1 (or the pseudogene TRBV3-2) and TRBJ2-7; TRBD1 matches at 7 bases. Germline V gives CDR1 LGHDT, CDR2 YNNKEL (reference sequence). Unmatched junction bases numbered 0, after V lost 1 base and J lost 0 bases. This CDR3 spans 14 amino acids. The CDR3 region is CASSQGQGSYEQYF. As DNA, the CDR3 is TGTGCCAGCAGCCAAGGACAGGGCTCCTACGAGCAGTACTTC.

The chain carries TRBV28 and TRBJ2-3; D is unclear. The V and J ends lost 6 bases and 2 bases respectively, with 9 bases between them. The CDR3 covers 13 residues. Germline V gives CDR1 MDHEN, CDR2 SYDVKM. The CDR3 coding sequence is TGTGCCAGCAGCCCCGGTTCCACAGATACGCAGTATTTT. Translated: CASSPGSTDTQYF.

This clone was observed a few times. The chain joins TRBV6-1 to TRBJ1-4; possibly TRBD1 for D (5 bases). The CDR3 is made up of 15 amino acids. The ends were cut back, 3 bases at V and 6 bases at J, with 14 bases in the middle. In germline, CDR1 is MNHNS, CDR2 SASEGT. In DNA form, the CDR3 reads TGTGCCAGCAGTGACGGTGGGGGGATATATGAAAAACTGTTTTTT. This encodes CASSDGGGIYEKLFF.

The rearrangement links TRBV7-2 to TRBJ2-2; D assignment may be TRBD1 or TRBD2 (5 bases each). V was shortened by 1 base and J by 2 bases, with 14 bases between the two germline ends. Germline CDR1 and CDR2: SGHTA and FQGNSA. The CDR3 length is 17 residues. CDR3 nucleotides: TGTGCCAGCAGCTTAGGATGGGGGACCCCTAACACCGGGGAGCTGTTTTTT. Translation: CASSLGWGTPNTGELFF.

CDR3 residues: CASSELGHKYF. The CDR3 region has the DNA TGTGCCAGCAGTGAATTAGGCCATAAGTACTTC. This chain links TRBV2 with TRBJ2-7, with D unclear. Germline lookup yields CDR1 SNHLY and CDR2 FYNNEI. The V and J ends lost 2 bases and 11 bases respectively, with 10 bases between them. The length of the CDR3 is 11 residues.

This clone appeared a single time. V and J are TRBV6-6 and TRBJ2-7, with D hard to call. The V and J ends lost 0 bases and 7 bases respectively, with 13 bases between them. The CDR3 is 14 residues long. Germline loops: CDR1 MNHNY, CDR2 SVGAGI (reference sequence). CDR3 sequence reads: CASSYSTSQTEQYF. CDR3 coding DNA: TGTGCCAGCAGTTACTCAACCTCCCAGACTGAGCAGTACTTC.

V gene TRBV27 combines with J gene TRBJ1-4, with D unclear. The CDR3 contains 14 residues. Germline loops: CDR1 MNHEY, CDR2 SMNVEV (reference sequence). V was trimmed by 1 base and J by 8 bases, leaving 11 bases between them. The CDR3 sequence is CASSLFQPGEKLFF. DNA of the CDR3: TGTGCCAGCAGTTTATTCCAGCCTGGGGAAAAACTGTTTTTT. Using reference TRBV27 and TRBJ1-4 for the parts outside the CDR3, the full variable domain is EAQVTQNPRYLITVTGKKLTVTCSQNMNHEYMSWYRQDPGLGLRQIYYSMNVEVTDKGDVPEGYKVSRKEKRNFPLILESPSPNQTSLYFCASSLFQPGEKLFFGSGTQLSVL.

CDR3 nucleotide sequence: TGTGCCAGCTGTCCCCCGGTTACAGATACGCAGTATTTT. Translated, it gives CASCPPVTDTQYF. This chain connects TRBV7-9 to TRBJ2-3; D remains unclear. CDR3 length: 13 residues. Trimming took 8 bases from V and 3 from J, leaving 12 bases between them. Germline V gene sequence: CDR1 SEHNR, CDR2 FQNEAQ (reference sequence).

This chain uses TRBV6-6 with TRBJ1-5; 10 positions agree with TRBD1. The V segment lost 9 bases and the J segment 1 base; nucleotides outside the gene matches: 9. The CDR3 has 16 amino acids. The germline V gene has CDR1 MNHNY and CDR2 SVGAGI (reference sequence). The CDR3 region is CASQTGGRDSNQPQHF. The CDR3 nucleotides are TGTGCCAGTCAGACAGGGGGCCGGGACAGCAATCAGCCCCAGCATTTT.